This TCR beta chain was captured in a study of shared clonotypes between healthy human individuals. General observations from the study: Naive subsets, compared against memory subsets, generally had larger estimated richness values. Approximately 5.1% was the fraction of naive CD4 clonotypes found shared across a few donors. Depth of sequencing was expected to influence donor clonotype sharing.

None of the donors, who were healthy HIV-negative adults, had recently had acute infections or vaccinations. The table came from immunoSEQ multiplex PCR; TCRdb's copy has only in-frame clones and leaves some out. The sample holds millions of clones, over 85% seen once. Notes on this clone: Its antigen is still unknown.

The V gene's germline CDR1 is KGHSH and CDR2 LQKENI. The V end was cut by 3 bases, the J end by 0 bases, with 15 bases between. There are 17 residues in the CDR3. The TCR sequence derives from a man younger than 35 in good health. The chain couples TRBV18 to TRBJ1-3; D is perhaps TRBD1 (5 bases). Sequences were obtained from naive CD4+ T cells sorted from blood. Subset specified: CD45RA+ positively selected. In DNA, the CDR3 is TGTGCCAGCTCACCTTTCCGGGGACCGAGCTCTGGAAACACCATATATTTT. As protein: CASSPFRGPSSGNTIYF.